These T cell receptor beta chains were read from a single sample in a study of Tregs in tolerant kidney transplant recipients. Profiled with immunoSEQ multiplex PCR; TCRdb holds only in-frame clones, not every one. This sample has tens of thousands of clones, with roughly 84% found just once. Sequenced sample: CD4+ T cells from blood. The receptors shown here come from a human donor in good health. Each CDR3 is given with its conserved first and last residue. Each record gives: clone size, V gene, D gene, J gene, CDR3 DNA, CDR3 protein. A D gene is named only where the DNA matches it firmly. Expanded clones get a size class; other rows say once, few or many, or leave the size out.

.	TRBV14	.	TRBJ2-5	TGTGCCAGCAGCTATAAGGGCCTGACCCAGTACTTC	CASSYKGLTQYF
many	TRBV5-4	.	TRBJ2-7	TGTGCCAGCAGCTTAGGTGGGAGTCTATCCTACGAGCAGTACTTC	CASSLGGSLSYEQYF
.	TRBV7-3	TRBD2	TRBJ2-5	TGTGCCAGCAGCTTACCGCGACTAGCGGGGGGGCGGGAGACCCAGTACTTC	CASSLPRLAGGRETQYF
.	TRBV2	.	TRBJ1-5	TGTGCCAGCAGTGAAGCTAGGGGGGCGGTAAATCAGCCCCAGCATTTT	CASSEARGAVNQPQHF
.	TRBV25-1	.	TRBJ2-3	TGTGCCAGCAGCCCTCGGTTGAGCACAGATACGCAGTATTTT	CASSPRLSTDTQYF
.	TRBV6-6	TRBD1	TRBJ2-7	TGTGCCAGCAGCCAACCGGGACAGGGTCGCGAGCAGTACTTC	CASSQPGQGREQYF
.	TRBV5-1	.	TRBJ2-2	TGCGCCAGCAGCTTGTCTGGGACGGTTAACACCGGGGAGCTGTTTTTT	CASSLSGTVNTGELFF
.	TRBV11-3	.	TRBJ2-5	TGTGCCAGCAGCTTAGGAGATAGGAACCAAGAGACCCAGTACTTC	CASSLGDRNQETQYF
.	TRBV4-1	.	TRBJ1-1	TGCGCCAGCAGCCAACCCTTCACAGGTAACACTGAAGCTTTCTTT	CASSQPFTGNTEAFF
.	TRBV19	TRBD2	TRBJ2-3	TGTGCCAGTAGTCCTCAACCTCTAGCGGGAGTGGCAGATACGCAGTATTTT	CASSPQPLAGVADTQYF
.	TRBV19	TRBD1	TRBJ2-7	TGTGCCAGTGGAACCGGGACAGGGCCTTTCGAGCAGTACTTC	CASGTGTGPFEQYF
.	TRBV6-5	TRBD2	TRBJ2-7	TGTGCCAGCAGAGGGCTAGCGGACTCCTACGAGCAGTACTTC	CASRGLADSYEQYF
many	TRBV30	.	TRBJ1-4	TGTGCCTGGAATAGGGATAATGAAAAACTGTTTTTT	CAWNRDNEKLFF
.	TRBV7-9	.	TRBJ2-3	TGTGCCAGCAGCTCCCGACGGCCCCGCACAGATACGCAGTATTTT	CASSSRRPRTDTQYF
.	TRBV30	.	TRBJ2-1	TGTGCCTGGAGCCGGCCGGGGACTGAGCAGTTCTTC	CAWSRPGTEQFF
.	TRBV7-9	.	TRBJ2-2	TGTGCCAGCAGCTTAGGTGGTGGACAGATTAACACCGGGGAGCTGTTTTTT	CASSLGGGQINTGELFF
.	TRBV19	.	TRBJ2-1	TGTGCCAGTAGTGTCGATAATGAGCAGTTCTTC	CASSVDNEQFF
.	TRBV4-1	.	TRBJ2-1	TGCGCCAGCAGCCAAGTCAGGGCTAGTGGGTTGTACAATGAGCAGTTCTTC	CASSQVRASGLYNEQFF